A single sample gave rise to the 20 T cell receptor beta chains below, sequenced in a study of cytomegalovirus exposure and HLA in healthy donors (dated 2017 in TCRdb). Receptors were amplified or captured by the immunoSEQ multiplex PCR assay. The multiplex PCR relied on a mix of 60 forward primers for TCR Vbeta segments and 13 reverse primers for TCR Jbeta segments. This immuneACCESS table, as held by TCRdb, lists in-frame sequences with V and J called but not all clones. Of the missing ones, under half trace to an unresolved V gene in checked studies; the others have no known cause. The sample data list 75,000 to 95,000 clones, and around 80% of these were observed just once. The ten largest account for approximately 4.8% of the sample. Input material: PBMCs. The receptors derive from a male donor in good health and CMV-seropositive.

In this sample, this clone turned up a few times. This rearrangement joins TRBV5-5 to TRBJ2-3; possibly TRBD2 for D (5 bases). The length of the CDR3 is 17 residues. The V end lost 3 bases, the J end lost 2 bases, and 19 bases lay between the germline ends. Germline V gives CDR1 SGHKS, CDR2 YYEKEE (reference sequence). The CDR3 is CASSSIPRQRNTDTQYF. The DNA for the CDR3 is TGTGCCAGCAGCTCAATTCCTCGTCAGCGGAACACAGATACGCAGTATTTT.

This sequence joins TRBV7-3 and TRBJ1-2; D unresolved. Trimming took 2 bases from V and 4 from J, leaving 23 bases between them. The CDR3 is 18 amino acids. Germline V lookup: CDR1 SGHTA, CDR2 FQGTGA. The CDR3, as DNA: TGTGCCAGCAGCTTAGGTAGGTTCAGGCCCCCGTACCTCTATGGCTACACCTTC. This translates into CASSLGRFRPPYLYGYTF. Drawing the rest from reference TRBV7-3 and TRBJ1-2, the complete variable domain is GAGVSQTPSNKVTEKGKYVELRCDPISGHTALYWYRQSLGQGPEFLIYFQGTGAADDSGLPNDRFFAVRPEGSVSTLKIQRTERGDSAVYLCASSLGRFRPPYLYGYTFGSGTRLTVV.

The genes are TRBV27 and TRBJ2-5; 16 nucleotides match TRBD2. The DNA end is a closer match to TRBJ2-7, so the J assignment may be wrong. This CDR3 region has 17 residues. Germline CDR1 reads MNHEY; CDR2 reads SMNVEV (reference sequence). CDR3 nucleotides: TGTGCCAGCAGTTTTCTGGGACTAGCGGGAGGGCCCTACGAGCAGTACTTC. The encoded protein is CASSFLGLAGGPYEQYF.

The chain recombines TRBV27 with TRBJ2-7, with TRBD2 identical over 10 bases. This CDR3 comprises 17 residues. The ends lost 4 bases at V and 0 bases at J; junction bases unmatched: 9. Germline V lookup: CDR1 MNHEY, CDR2 SMNVEV (reference sequence). DNA of the CDR3: TGTGCCAGCAGTTCCTGGACTAGCGGTGGTAGCTCCTACGAGCAGTACTTC. As protein: CASSSWTSGGSSYEQYF.

The chain links TRBV6-6 to TRBJ2-7; 13 bases map to TRBD2. V lost 5 bases to trimming and J lost 5 bases; unmatched junction nucleotides: 6. The V gene's germline CDR1 is MNHNY and CDR2 SVGAGI (reference sequence). This CDR3 contains 15 residues. The CDR3 nucleotides read TGTGCCAGCAGTGTACTAGCGGGAGGGCCCAACGAGCAGTACTTC. Translated: CASSVLAGGPNEQYF.

CDR3 nucleotides: TGTGCCAGTAGTGCTTCCCGCGGACTAGCCAAAAACATTCAGTACTTC. It yields the protein CASSASRGLAKNIQYF. V and J are TRBV19 and TRBJ2-4; tentative D call: TRBD2 (5 bases). The germline CDR1 and CDR2 sequences are LNHDA and SQIVND (reference sequence). The CDR3 runs 16 residues. Trimming pared 5 bases from V and 0 bases from J, leaving 14 bases between.

V gene TRBV5-1 combines with J gene TRBJ2-3; D is possibly TRBD2 (5 bases). V dropped 5 bases and J dropped 5 bases, with 9 bases sitting between them. In germline, CDR1 is SGHRS, CDR2 YFSETQ. This CDR3 has 12 amino acids. The CDR3, as DNA: TGCGCCAGCAGTGAGGGTAGAGATACGCAGTATTTT. Translating gives CASSEGRDTQYF.

With regard to this clone: The junction does not match germline at one end; this may be a read error. The sample holds other DNA sequences that translate to the same CDR3. This rearrangement joins TRBV15 to TRBJ1-6; D not certain. The CDR3 has 15 residues. The germline V gene encodes CDR1 LNHNV and CDR2 YYDKDF (reference sequence). The CDR3, as DNA: TGTGCCACCAGCAGCCACGCAGTCGTTAATTCCCCCCTCCACTTT. It encodes CATSSHAVVNSPLHF.

In this sample, this clone turned up a few times. The chain joins TRBV19 to TRBJ2-3; D not resolved. The CDR3 contains 12 residues. The germline V gene has CDR1 LNHDA and CDR2 SQIVND (reference sequence). The V and J ends lost 3 bases and 4 bases respectively, with 5 bases between them. The CDR3 reads CASSITSDTQYF. The CDR3, as DNA: TGTGCCAGTAGTATTACTTCAGATACGCAGTATTTT.

The chain links TRBV7-8 to TRBJ1-5; D call uncertain. In germline, CDR1 is SGHVS, CDR2 FQNEAQ. V was trimmed by 5 bases and J by 4 bases, leaving 18 bases between them. The CDR3 spans 16 residues. This CDR3 reads CASSPPGIQTNQPQHF. In DNA form, the CDR3 reads TGTGCCAGCAGCCCTCCGGGGATACAGACTAATCAGCCCCAGCATTTT.

V and J are TRBV12-2 and TRBJ1-3. TRBV12-2 is tagged as a pseudogene. CDR3 length equals 15 residues. The DNA of the CDR3 is TGTGCAAGTCGCCCTACCCCGGGCGGGGGAAACACCATATATTTT. Its protein product is CASRPTPGGGNTIYF.

The chain is built from TRBV28 and TRBJ1-2; D is perhaps TRBD1 (5 bases). Germline V gene lookup returns CDR1 MDHEN and CDR2 SYDVKM. The length of the CDR3 is 15 residues. Trimming took off 6 bases at V and 8 bases at J, with 22 bases between the two ends. CDR3 coding DNA: TGTGCCAGCAGGACAGAACGAAGGAGGGGAAAAGGCTACACCTTC. Its protein is CASRTERRRGKGYTF.

A single count supports this clone. This chain joins TRBV28 and TRBJ2-7, with a possible D match to TRBD1 (5 bases). The CDR3 extends over 12 amino acids. Trimming left V 10 bases short and J 0 bases short, with 10 bases between. Germline CDR1 is MDHEN and CDR2 is SYDVKM. CDR3 residues: CAIKGASYEQYF. CDR3 nucleotides: TGTGCCATCAAAGGGGCCTCCTACGAGCAGTACTTC.

The chain combines TRBV28 with TRBJ2-1; D is uncertain. The germline V and J ends were trimmed by 5 bases and 8 bases, with 10 bases remaining between them. The V gene's germline CDR1 is MDHEN and CDR2 SYDVKM. The CDR3 is 12 amino acids. The CDR3 loop reads CASSPLGYEQFF. The CDR3 DNA is TGTGCCAGCAGTCCCCTCGGGTATGAGCAGTTCTTC.

The chain has TRBV23-1 and TRBJ1-5; 7 bases align to TRBD1. TRBV23-1 is noted as an ORF with a role that remains uncertain. The CDR3 has 18 residues. V trimming: 1 base; J trimming: 4 bases; junction bases outside the gene matches: 13. CDR3 nucleotide sequence: TGCGCCAGCAGTCAATACCCCACCCTACCAGGGGGGAATCAGCCCCAGCATTTT. Protein sequence: CASSQYPTLPGGNQPQHF.

The V gene is TRBV7-2, the J gene TRBJ1-2, with D perhaps TRBD1 (6 bases). The CDR3 totals 16 residues. Deletions cut 1 base from V and 7 bases from J, with 19 bases between. Germline CDR1 and CDR2: SGHTA and FQGNSA. The CDR3 DNA follows: TGTGCCAGCAGCTTAGACGGGACAAGGGGGTTGGGTGGCTACACCTTC. This encodes CASSLDGTRGLGGYTF. The variable domain in full, completed from reference TRBV7-2 and TRBJ1-2, reads GAGVSQSPSNKVTEKGKDVELRCDPISGHTALYWYRQSLGQGLEFLIYFQGNSAPDKSGLPSDRFSAERTGGSVSTLTIQRTQQEDSAVYLCASSLDGTRGLGGYTFGSGTRLTVV.

For the CDR3, the DNA is TGTGCCAGCAGTGGCCCGGATGCAGGGTGGAATCAGCCCCAGCATTTT. Translated: CASSGPDAGWNQPQHF. The chain combines TRBV25-1 with TRBJ1-5, with a weak D call TRBD1 (5 bases). Germline assignment: CDR1 MGHDK and CDR2 SYGVNS. There are 16 residues in the CDR3. With 4 bases removed from V and 4 bases from J, the gap between germline ends came to 17 bases.

The chain combines TRBV28 with TRBJ2-7, with D tentatively TRBD1 (6 bases). This CDR3 comprises 14 residues. Trimming removed 3 bases at V and 2 bases at J, with 11 bases between. CDR1 and CDR2 from the germline V gene are MDHEN and SYDVKM. The CDR3 loop reads CASSFRQGPYEQYF. The CDR3 region has the DNA TGTGCCAGCAGTTTCCGGCAGGGGCCCTACGAGCAGTACTTC.

This sequence joins TRBV4-1 and TRBJ1-1; TRBD1 agrees at 8 bases. CDR3 size: 13 residues. Germline CDR1 is MGHRA and CDR2 is YSYEKL. V was pared by 5 bases and J by 7 bases, with 6 bases of the junction left unmatched. The CDR3 reads CASSDRGGVEAFF. DNA for the CDR3: TGCGCCAGCAGCGACAGGGGTGGGGTTGAAGCTTTCTTT.

This rearrangement joins TRBV5-5 to TRBJ2-1; 9 bases agree with TRBD1. Trimming cost V 2 bases and J 10 bases; bases outside gene matches: 13. CDR3 length equals 16 residues. Germline loops: CDR1 SGHKS, CDR2 YYEKEE (reference sequence). The CDR3 spells CASSFEGDRASREQFF. The DNA of the CDR3 is TGTGCCAGCAGCTTCGAAGGGGACAGGGCTAGTCGGGAGCAGTTCTTC. Full variable domain (outside the CDR3, taken from reference TRBV5-5 and TRBJ2-1): DAGVTQSPTHLIKTRGQQVTLRCSPISGHKSVSWYQQVLGQGPQFIFQYYEKEERGRGNFPDRFSARQFPNYSSELNVNALLLGDSALYLCASSFEGDRASREQFFGPGTRLTVL.